What follows is one TCR beta chain and its context. Germline V gives CDR1 MNHEY, CDR2 SVGAGI. Trimming pared 2 bases from V and 4 bases from J, leaving 14 bases between. The CDR3 spans 16 residues. Sequencing used immunoSEQ v3. The assay was immunoSEQ multiplex PCR, and TCRdb's table has in-frame clones only and misses some. The sample includes some 60,000 clones, around 79% seen only once; the top ten take roughly 2%. The data derive from a study of TIL therapy for anti-PD-1-resistant metastatic lung cancer. Time point of the sample: pre-treatment sample, taken before nivolumab and TIL therapy. V usage is TRBV6-5 and J usage is TRBJ2-2, with D possibly TRBD1 on 5 matching bases. The sequence was obtained from a person aged 30 to 80 with non-small cell lung cancer. Sequenced here: blood, sampled at baseline. This chain's CDR3 is CASSYPGIAGTGELFF. CDR3 in DNA: TGTGCCAGCAGTTACCCAGGGATAGCAGGCACCGGGGAGCTGTTTTTT.